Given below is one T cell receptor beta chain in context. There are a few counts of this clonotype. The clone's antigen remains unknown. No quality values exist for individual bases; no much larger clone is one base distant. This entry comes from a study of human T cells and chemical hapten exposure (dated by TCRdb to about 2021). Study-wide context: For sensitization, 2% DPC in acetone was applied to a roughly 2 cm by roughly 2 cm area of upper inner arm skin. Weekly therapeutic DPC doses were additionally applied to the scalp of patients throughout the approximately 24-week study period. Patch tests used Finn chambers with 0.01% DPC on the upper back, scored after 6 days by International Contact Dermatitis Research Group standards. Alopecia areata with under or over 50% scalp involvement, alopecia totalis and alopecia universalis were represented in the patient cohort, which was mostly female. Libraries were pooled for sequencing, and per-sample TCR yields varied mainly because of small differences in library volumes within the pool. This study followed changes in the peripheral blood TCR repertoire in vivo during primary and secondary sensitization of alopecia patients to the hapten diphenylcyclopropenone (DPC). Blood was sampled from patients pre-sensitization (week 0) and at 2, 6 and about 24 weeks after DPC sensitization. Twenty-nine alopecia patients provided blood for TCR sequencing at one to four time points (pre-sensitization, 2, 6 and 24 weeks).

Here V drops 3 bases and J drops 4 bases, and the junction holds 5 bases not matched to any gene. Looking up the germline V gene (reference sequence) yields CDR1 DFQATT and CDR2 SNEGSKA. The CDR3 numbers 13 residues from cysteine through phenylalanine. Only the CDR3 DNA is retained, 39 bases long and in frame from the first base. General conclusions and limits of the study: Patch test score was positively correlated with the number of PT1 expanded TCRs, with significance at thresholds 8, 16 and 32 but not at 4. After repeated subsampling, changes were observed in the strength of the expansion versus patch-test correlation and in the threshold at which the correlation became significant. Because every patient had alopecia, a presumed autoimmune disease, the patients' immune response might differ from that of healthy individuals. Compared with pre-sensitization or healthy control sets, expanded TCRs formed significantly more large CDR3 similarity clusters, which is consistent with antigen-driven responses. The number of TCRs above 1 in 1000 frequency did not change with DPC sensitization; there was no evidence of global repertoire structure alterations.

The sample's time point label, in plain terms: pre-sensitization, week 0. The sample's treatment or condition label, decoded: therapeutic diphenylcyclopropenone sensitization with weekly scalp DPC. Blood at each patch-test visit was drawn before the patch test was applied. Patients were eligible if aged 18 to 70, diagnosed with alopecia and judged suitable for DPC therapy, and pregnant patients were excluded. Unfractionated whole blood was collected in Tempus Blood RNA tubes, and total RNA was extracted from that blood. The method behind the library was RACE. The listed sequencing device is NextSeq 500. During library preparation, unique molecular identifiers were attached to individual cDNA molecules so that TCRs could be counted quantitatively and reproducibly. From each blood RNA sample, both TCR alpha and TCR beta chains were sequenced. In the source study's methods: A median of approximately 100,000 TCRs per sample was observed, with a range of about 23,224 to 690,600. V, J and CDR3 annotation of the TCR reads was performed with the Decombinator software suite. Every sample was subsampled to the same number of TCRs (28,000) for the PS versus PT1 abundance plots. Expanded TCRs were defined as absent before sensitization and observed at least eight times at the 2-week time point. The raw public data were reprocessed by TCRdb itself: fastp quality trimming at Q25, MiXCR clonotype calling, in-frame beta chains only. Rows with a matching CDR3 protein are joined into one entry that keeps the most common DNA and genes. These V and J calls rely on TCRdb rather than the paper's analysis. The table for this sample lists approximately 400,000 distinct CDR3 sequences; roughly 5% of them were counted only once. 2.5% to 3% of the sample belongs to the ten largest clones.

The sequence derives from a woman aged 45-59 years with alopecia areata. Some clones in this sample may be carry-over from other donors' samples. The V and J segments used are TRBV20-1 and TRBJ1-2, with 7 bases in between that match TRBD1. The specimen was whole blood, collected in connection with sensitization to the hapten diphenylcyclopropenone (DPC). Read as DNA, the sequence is TGCAGTGCTAGCTTCGGACAGGTCTATGGCTACACCTTC. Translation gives CSASFGQVYGYTF.